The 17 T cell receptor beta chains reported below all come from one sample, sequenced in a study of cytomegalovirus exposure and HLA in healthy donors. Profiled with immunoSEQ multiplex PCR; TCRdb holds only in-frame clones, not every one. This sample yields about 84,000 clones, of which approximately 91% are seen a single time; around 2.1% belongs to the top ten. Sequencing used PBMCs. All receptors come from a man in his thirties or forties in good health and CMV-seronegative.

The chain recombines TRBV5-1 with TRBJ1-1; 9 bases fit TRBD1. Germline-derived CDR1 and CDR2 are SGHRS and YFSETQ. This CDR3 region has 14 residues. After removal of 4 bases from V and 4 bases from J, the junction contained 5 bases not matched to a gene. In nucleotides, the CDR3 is TGCGCCAGCAGCAAGAGGACAGGGGCCACTGAAGCTTTCTTT. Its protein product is CASSKRTGATEAFF.

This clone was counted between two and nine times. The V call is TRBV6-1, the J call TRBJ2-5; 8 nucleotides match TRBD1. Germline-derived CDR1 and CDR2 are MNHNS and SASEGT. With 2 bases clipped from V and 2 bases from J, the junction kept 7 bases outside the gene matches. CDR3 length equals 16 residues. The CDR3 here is CASSEYGRGRQETQYF. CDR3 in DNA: TGTGCCAGCAGTGAATACGGCAGGGGGCGACAAGAGACCCAGTACTTC.

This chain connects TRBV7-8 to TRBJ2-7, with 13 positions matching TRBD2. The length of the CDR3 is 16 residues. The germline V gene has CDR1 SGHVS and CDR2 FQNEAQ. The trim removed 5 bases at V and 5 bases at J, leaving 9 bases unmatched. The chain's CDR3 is CASSTGLAGARHEQYF. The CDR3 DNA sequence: TGTGCCAGCAGCACCGGACTAGCGGGAGCGCGGCACGAGCAGTACTTC.

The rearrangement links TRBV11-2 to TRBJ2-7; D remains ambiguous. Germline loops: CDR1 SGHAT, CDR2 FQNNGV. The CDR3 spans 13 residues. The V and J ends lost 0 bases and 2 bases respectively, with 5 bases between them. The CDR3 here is CASSLEHPYEQYF. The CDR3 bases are TGTGCCAGCAGCTTAGAACATCCCTACGAGCAGTACTTC.

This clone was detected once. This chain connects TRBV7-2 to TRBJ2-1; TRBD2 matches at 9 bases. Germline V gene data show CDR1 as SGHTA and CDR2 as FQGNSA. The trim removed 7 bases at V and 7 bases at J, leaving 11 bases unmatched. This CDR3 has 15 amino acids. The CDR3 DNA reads TGTGCCAGCAACTCGCTTGGGCTAGCGGGAAATGAGCAGTTCTTC. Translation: CASNSLGLAGNEQFF.

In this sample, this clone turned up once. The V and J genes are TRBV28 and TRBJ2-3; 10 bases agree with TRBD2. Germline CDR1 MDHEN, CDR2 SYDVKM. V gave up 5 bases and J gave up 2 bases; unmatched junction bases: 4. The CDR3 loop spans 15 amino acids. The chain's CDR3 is CASSHSGRTTDTQYF. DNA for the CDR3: TGTGCCAGCAGTCATAGCGGGAGGACCACAGATACGCAGTATTTT.

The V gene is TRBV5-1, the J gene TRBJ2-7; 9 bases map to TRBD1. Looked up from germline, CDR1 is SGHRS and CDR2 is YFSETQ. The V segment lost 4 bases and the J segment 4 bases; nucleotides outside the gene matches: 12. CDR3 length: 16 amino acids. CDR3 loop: CASSPTPDRGRYEQYF. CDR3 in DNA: TGCGCCAGCAGCCCCACTCCCGACAGGGGGAGATACGAGCAGTACTTC.

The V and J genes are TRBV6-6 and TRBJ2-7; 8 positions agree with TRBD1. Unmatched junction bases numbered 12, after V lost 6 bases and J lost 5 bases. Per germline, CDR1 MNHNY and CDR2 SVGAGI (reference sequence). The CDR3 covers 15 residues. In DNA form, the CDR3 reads TGTGCCAGCAGAGGGGTAGCCAGGGGGCTCGACGAGCAGTACTTC. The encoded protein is CASRGVARGLDEQYF.

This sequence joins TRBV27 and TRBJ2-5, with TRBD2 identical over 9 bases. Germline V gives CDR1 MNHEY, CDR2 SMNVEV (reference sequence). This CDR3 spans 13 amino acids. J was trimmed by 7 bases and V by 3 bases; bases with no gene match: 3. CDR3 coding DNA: TGTGCCAGCAGTTTCGGGACTAGCTGGACCCAGTACTTC. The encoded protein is CASSFGTSWTQYF.

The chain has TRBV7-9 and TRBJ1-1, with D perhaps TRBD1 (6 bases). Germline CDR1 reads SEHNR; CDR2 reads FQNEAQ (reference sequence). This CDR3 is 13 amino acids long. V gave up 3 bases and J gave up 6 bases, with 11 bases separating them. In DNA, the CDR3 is TGTGCCAGCAGCTTGGACAGAAACGCTGAAGCTTTCTTT. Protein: CASSLDRNAEAFF.

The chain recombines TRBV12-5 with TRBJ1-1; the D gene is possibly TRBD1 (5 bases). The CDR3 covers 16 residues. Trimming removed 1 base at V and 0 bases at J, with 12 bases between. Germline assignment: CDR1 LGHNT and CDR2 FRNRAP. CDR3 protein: CASGLGQLGMNTEAFF. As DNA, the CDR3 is TGTGCTAGTGGTTTGGGACAGCTAGGTATGAACACTGAAGCTTTCTTT.

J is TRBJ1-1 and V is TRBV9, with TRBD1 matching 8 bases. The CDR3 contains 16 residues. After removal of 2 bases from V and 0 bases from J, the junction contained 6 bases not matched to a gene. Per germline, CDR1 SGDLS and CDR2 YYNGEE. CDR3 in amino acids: CASSVGQGVMNTEAFF. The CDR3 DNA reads TGTGCCAGCAGCGTTGGACAGGGAGTAATGAACACTGAAGCTTTCTTT.

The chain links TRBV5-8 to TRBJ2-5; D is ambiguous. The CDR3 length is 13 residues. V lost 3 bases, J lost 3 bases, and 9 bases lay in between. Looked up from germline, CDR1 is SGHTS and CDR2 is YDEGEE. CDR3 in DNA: TGTGCCAGCAGCTCCCGGTCGAAAGAGACCCAGTACTTC. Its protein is CASSSRSKETQYF.

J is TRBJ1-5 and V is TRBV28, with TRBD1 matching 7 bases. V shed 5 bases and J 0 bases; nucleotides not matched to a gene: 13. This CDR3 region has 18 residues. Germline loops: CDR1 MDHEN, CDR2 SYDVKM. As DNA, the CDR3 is TGTGCCAGCAGTGAGCCTGGGACAGCCGTTTATAGCAATCAGCCCCAGCATTTT. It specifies CASSEPGTAVYSNQPQHF.

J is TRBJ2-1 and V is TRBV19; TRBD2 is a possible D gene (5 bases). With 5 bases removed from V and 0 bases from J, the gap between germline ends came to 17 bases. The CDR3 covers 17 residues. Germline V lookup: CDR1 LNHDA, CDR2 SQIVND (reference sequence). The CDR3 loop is CASSHPSGPSSYNEQFF. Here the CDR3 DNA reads TGTGCCAGTAGTCACCCCAGCGGACCCAGCTCCTACAATGAGCAGTTCTTC.

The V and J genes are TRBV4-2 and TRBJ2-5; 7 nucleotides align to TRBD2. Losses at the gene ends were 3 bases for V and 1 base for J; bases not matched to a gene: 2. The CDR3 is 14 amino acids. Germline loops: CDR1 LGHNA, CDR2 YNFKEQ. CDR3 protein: CASSQGLTQETQYF. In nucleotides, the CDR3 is TGTGCCAGCAGCCAGGGACTAACCCAAGAGACCCAGTACTTC.

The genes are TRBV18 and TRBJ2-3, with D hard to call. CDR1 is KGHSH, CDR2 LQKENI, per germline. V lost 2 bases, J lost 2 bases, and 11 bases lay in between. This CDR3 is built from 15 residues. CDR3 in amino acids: CASSPAEIDTDTQYF. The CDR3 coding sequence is TGTGCCAGCTCACCAGCGGAGATAGACACAGATACGCAGTATTTT. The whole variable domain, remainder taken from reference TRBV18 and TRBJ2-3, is NAGVMQNPRHLVRRRGQEARLRCSPMKGHSHVYWYRQLPEEGLKFMVYLQKENIIDESGMPKERFSAEFPKEGPSILRIQQVVRGDSAAYFCASSPAEIDTDTQYFGPGTRLTVL.